The present entry profiles one T cell receptor beta chain with its context. The target antigen is unknown. The same CDR3 also results from other DNA sequences found in this sample. Germline V lookup: CDR1 SGHRS, CDR2 YFSETQ. The V end lost 1 base, the J end lost 5 bases, and 12 bases lay between the germline ends. The CDR3 sequence is 14 residues long. The data were taken from a study of shared clonotypes between healthy human individuals. Study-wide results and caveats: Generation probabilities were higher for clonotypes shared across all four sorted-subset donors than for unshared ones. Richness estimates generally favored naive over memory subsets.

Genomic DNA (from each subset) was split evenly across several immunoSEQ plates. Original handling: ImmunoSEQ only sent back junction sequences with no quality scores, so filtering was done differently. Profiled with immunoSEQ multiplex PCR; TCRdb holds only in-frame clones, not every one. The V and J calls and clone size come from that table; D and trimming were worked out from the DNA. This sample yields 2 million to 2.5 million clones, of which about nine tenths are seen a single time; about 0.41% belongs to the top ten. Sequences were obtained from naive CD4+ T cells from PBMCs. Subset: CD45RA+ positively selected. The sequence came from a man aged 18 to 35 in good health. Some clones in this sample may be carry-over from other donors' samples. The chain is built from TRBV5-1 and TRBJ2-5, with D possibly matching TRBD1 (5 bases). This CDR3 reads CASSLLSGQETQYF. CDR3 nucleotides: TGCGCCAGCAGCTTGCTGTCAGGGCAGGAGACCCAGTACTTC. The whole variable domain, filled in from reference TRBV5-1 and TRBJ2-5, reads KAGVTQTPRYLIKTRGQQVTLSCSPISGHRSVSWYQQTPGQGLQFLFEYFSETQRNKGNFPGRFSGRQFSNSRSEMNVSTLELGDSALYLCASSLLSGQETQYFGPGTRLLVL.